This T cell receptor (beta chain) was identified during a study of T-cell memory formation after mild COVID-19 (dated by TCRdb to the early 2020s). For context, the study as a whole: TCR sequence clusters from the two donors were largely donor specific. The cohort was made up of two young adult volunteers, one female and one male, who were previously healthy. In a couple of donors, T-cell clones that expanded and contracted after mild COVID-19 were tracked by sequencing TCRalpha and TCRbeta repertoires over time.

PBMCs were isolated by Ficoll-Paque density gradient centrifugation. Many counts were recorded for this clonotype. What this receptor recognizes is not known. Nothing much larger sits one base from this clone, and base qualities are not available. The instrument given in TCRdb is Illumina NovaSeq 6000. TCRalpha and TCRbeta cDNA libraries were constructed by 5'RACE with constant-segment primers, with sample barcodes and unique molecular identifiers being introduced. RNA was extracted from every sample with Trizol reagent. The libraries were amplified in two PCR steps, and the second step added a second sample barcode and Illumina TruSeq adapters. Sequencing of the libraries was done on an Illumina NovaSeq, producing 2 x 150 bp paired-end reads. The authors' pipeline ran thus. Demultiplexing of reads and collapsing into UMI-guided consensus sequences were performed with migec v1.2.7. Using mixcr v2.1.11, UMI consensuses were aligned to TRA and TRB V and J templates and then assembled into clonotypes. Clonotypes were classified as expanded or contracted when called significant by both edgeR and NoisET, with noise models trained on biological replicates. For edgeR calls, a false discovery rate-adjusted p below 0.01 and a log2 fold-change threshold of 1 were applied. As an exploratory analysis of dynamics, PCA with hierarchical clustering was applied to max-normalized trajectories of the 1000 most abundant clonotypes. Separately sequenced CD4+ and CD8+ repertoires were used to assign a CD4 or CD8 phenotype to each responding clone. The public reads were reanalyzed by TCRdb: fastp trimming at Q25, MiXCR alignment, in-frame beta chains only. CDR3 protein duplicates are merged, each entry listing the most common genes and DNA. These V and J calls derive from TCRdb rather than the authors' analysis. The table for this sample lists hundreds of thousands of distinct CDR3 sequences; roughly 16% of them were counted only once. The ten top clones hold approximately 23% of the sample.

The CDR3 covers 15 residues, taking in both the cysteine and the phenylalanine. Only the CDR3 DNA is retained, 45 bases long and in frame from the first base. The junction carries 13 bases between V and J, which are trimmed by 1 base and 3 bases respectively. For CDR1 and CDR2, the germline V gene lists SGHRS and YFSETQ. What the work shows at the level of the full study, not this receptor alone: Contracting CD4+ clones were located mainly in the CM and EM memory subsets, whereas CD8+ clones were found to be enriched in EMRA. The study covered only two mild cases, and larger cohorts including severe cases with pre-infection samples were considered necessary. From day 15 to 85, contracting clones showed balanced CD4/CD8 phenotypes, whereas a second wave of clones that expanded from day 15 to 37 leaned towards CD4+. SARS-CoV-2 specificity of the second-wave clones peaking on day 37 was not confirmed. The detection of some responding clones in pre-infection memory suggests that pre-existing cross-reactive memory T cells joined the SARS-CoV-2 response.

The material sequenced was PBMCs or a T cell subset sorted from them (not recorded which). The chain links TRBV5-1 with TRBJ1-1, and TRBD1 may be the D gene, going by 5 matching bases. This receptor was taken from a man between 18 and 29 years old who had mild COVID-19 (a few samples of this study predate the infection). The sample titles of this study are shuffled in the database, so cell type and time point are left out; the donor was told from shared clones. Read as DNA, the sequence is TGCGCCAGCAGCTTGTCTTACGGGGCGGACACTGAAGCTTTCTTT. It encodes CASSLSYGADTEAFF.